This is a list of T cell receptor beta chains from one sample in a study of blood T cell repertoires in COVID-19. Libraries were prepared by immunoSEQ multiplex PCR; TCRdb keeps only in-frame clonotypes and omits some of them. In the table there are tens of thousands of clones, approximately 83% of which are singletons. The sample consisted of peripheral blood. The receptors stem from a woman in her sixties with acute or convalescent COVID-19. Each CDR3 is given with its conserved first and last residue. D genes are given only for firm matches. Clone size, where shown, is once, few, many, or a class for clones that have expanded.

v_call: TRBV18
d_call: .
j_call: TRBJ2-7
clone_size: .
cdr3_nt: TGTGCCAGCTCACCGGACACCTACGAGCAGTACTTC
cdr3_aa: CASSPDTYEQYF

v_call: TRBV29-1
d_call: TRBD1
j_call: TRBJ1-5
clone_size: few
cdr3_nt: TGCAGCGTCCAGACAGGGGTGAATCAGCCCCAGCATTTT
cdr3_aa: CSVQTGVNQPQHF

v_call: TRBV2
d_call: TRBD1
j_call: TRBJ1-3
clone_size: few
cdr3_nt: TGTGCCAGCAGTGTCCAGACAGGGGCTGGAAACACCATATATTTT
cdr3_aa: CASSVQTGAGNTIYF

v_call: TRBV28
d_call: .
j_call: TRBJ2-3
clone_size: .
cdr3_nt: TGTGCCAGCAGTTATCCGACCGGGGATACGCAGTATTTT
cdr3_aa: CASSYPTGDTQYF

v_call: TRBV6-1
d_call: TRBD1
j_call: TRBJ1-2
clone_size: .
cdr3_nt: TGTGCCAGCAGTGAAGCGCGGAGGACAGGAACTAACTATGGCTACACCTTC
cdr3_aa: CASSEARRTGTNYGYTF

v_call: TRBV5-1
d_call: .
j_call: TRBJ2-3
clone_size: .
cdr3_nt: TGCGCCAGCAGGATCGCTGCAGTTACAGATACGCAGTATTTT
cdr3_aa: CASRIAAVTDTQYF

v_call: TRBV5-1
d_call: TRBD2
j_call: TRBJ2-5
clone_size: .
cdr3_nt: TGCGCCAGCAGCCCCGGGGTAGCGGGGGGGCGAGAGACCCAGTACTTC
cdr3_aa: CASSPGVAGGRETQYF

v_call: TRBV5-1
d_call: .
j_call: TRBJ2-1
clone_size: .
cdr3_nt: TGCGCCAGCAGCGGCTCCCACGACAGCTACAATGAGCAGTTCTTC
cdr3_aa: CASSGSHDSYNEQFF

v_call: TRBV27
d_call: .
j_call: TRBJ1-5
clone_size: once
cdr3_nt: TGTGCCAGCAGTTTAGGCTTCCACAGGGATCAGCCCCAGCATTTT
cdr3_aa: CASSLGFHRDQPQHF

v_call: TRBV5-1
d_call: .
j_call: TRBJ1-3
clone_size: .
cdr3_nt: TGCGCCAGCAGCTTGGACACCTCTGGAAACACCATATATTTT
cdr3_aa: CASSLDTSGNTIYF

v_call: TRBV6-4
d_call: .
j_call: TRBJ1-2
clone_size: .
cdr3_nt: TGTGCCAGCAGTGACCTACTCCCCCCGGGGAATGGCTACACCTTC
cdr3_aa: CASSDLLPPGNGYTF

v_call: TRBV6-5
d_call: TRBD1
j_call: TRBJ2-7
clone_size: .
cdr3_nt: TGTGCCAGCAGCAACCCGGGACAGGGGTTTTTCGAGCAGTACTTC
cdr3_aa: CASSNPGQGFFEQYF

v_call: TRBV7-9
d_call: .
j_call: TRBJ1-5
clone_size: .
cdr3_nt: TGTGCCAGCAGCTTAACAGGGCGGAATCAGCCCCAGCATTTT
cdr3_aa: CASSLTGRNQPQHF

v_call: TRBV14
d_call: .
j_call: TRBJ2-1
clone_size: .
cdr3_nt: TGTGCCAGCAGCCAAGATATCGAACCTCGGGAGCAGTTCTTC
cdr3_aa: CASSQDIEPREQFF

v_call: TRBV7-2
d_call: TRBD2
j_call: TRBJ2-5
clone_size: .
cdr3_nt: TGTGCCAGCAGCTTAGGTCCGGGGGGGCCCAAGACCCAGTACTTC
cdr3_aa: CASSLGPGGPKTQYF

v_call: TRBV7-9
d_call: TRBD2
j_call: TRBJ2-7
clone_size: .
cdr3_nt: TGTGCCAGCAGCCGTAGCGGGGGGGCAAATGAGCAGTACTTC
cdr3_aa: CASSRSGGANEQYF

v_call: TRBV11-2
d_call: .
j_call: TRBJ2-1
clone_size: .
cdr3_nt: TGTGCCAGCAGCTTAGTTTTTCAGGTTGGGCAGTTCTTC
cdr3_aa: CASSLVFQVGQFF

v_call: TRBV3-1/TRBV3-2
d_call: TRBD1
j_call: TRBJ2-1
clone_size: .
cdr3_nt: TGTGCCAGCAGGCCGAGGGGACAGATCTACAATGAGCAGTTCTTC
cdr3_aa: CASRPRGQIYNEQFF

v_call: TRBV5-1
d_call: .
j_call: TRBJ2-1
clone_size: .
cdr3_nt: TGCGCCAGCAGCTTGATGTCCAGCTCCTACAATGAGCAGTTCTTC
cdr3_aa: CASSLMSSSYNEQFF

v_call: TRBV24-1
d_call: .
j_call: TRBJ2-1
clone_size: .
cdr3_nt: TGTGCCACCAGTCAGGGCGTCGACAATGAGCAGTTCTTC
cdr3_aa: CATSQGVDNEQFF

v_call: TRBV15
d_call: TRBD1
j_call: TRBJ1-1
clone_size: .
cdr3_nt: TGTGCCACCAGCAGAGATCGTCCGGACAGGATGAACACTGAAGCTTTCTTT
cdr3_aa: CATSRDRPDRMNTEAFF

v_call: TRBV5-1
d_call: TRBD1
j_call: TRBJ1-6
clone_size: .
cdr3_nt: TGCGCCAGCAGCTTGGACGGCAGGGGGGACTCACCCCTCCACTTT
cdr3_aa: CASSLDGRGDSPLHF

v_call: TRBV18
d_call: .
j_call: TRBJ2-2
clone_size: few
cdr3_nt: TGTGCCAGCTCGACCGACACCACCGGGGAGCTGTTTTTT
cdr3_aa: CASSTDTTGELFF

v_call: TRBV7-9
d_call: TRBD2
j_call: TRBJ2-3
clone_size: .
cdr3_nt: TGTGCCAGCAGCTTACGCCCTCGACTAGCGGGGGCCGATACGCAGTATTTT
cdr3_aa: CASSLRPRLAGADTQYF